The sequence of this T cell receptor (beta chain) was determined in a study of blood T cell repertoires in COVID-19. Per the authors' pipeline: From reference gene primer amplification, estimates of nucleated cell counts were derived. Assay: immunoSEQ multiplex PCR; the TCRdb copy retains only in-frame clones and omits some. D and trimming were read from the DNA, whereas the V and J calls and clone size are those reported in that table. Among around 450,000 clones listed, about 90% were seen once. Per the germline V gene, CDR1 is LGHDT and CDR2 is YNNKEL (reference sequence). The V and J ends lost 0 bases and 5 bases respectively, with 16 bases between them. This CDR3 comprises 16 residues.

Specimen: PBMCs or T cells enriched from blood (not recorded which). The V gene is TRBV3-1 (or the pseudogene TRBV3-2), the J gene TRBJ1-1; tentatively, D is TRBD1 (5 bases). This TCR was recovered from a woman aged 18-29 years who had recovered from COVID-19. The CDR3 is CASSQDGAGRETEAFF. The CDR3 DNA reads TGTGCCAGCAGCCAAGATGGGGCGGGAAGGGAAACTGAAGCTTTCTTT.